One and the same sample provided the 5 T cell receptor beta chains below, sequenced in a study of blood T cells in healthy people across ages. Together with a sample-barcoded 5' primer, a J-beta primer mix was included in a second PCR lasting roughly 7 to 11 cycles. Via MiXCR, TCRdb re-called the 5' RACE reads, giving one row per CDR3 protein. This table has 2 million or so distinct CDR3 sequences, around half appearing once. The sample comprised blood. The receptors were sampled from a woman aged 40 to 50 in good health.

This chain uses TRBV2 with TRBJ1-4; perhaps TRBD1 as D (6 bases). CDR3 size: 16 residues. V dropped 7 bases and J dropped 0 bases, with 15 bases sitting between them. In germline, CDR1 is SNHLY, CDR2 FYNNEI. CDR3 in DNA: TGTGCCAGCATTATGGACAGCGCTTCAACTAATGAAAAACTGTTTTTT. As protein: CASIMDSASTNEKLFF.

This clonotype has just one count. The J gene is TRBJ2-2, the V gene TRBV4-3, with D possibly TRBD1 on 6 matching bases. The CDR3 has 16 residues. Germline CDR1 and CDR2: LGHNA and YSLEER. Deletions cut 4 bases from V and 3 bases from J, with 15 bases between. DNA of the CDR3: TGCGCCAGCAGCCGTTCAGGGGCTGGTGACACCGGGGAGCTGTTTTTT. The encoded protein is CASSRSGAGDTGELFF.

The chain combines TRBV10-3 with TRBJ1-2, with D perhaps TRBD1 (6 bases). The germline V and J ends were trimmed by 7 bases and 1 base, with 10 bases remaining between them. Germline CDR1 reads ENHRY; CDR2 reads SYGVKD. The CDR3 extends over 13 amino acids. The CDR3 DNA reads TGTGCCATCAAACCGGACAGTAACTATGGCTACACCTTC. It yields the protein CAIKPDSNYGYTF.

The CDR3 coding sequence is TGTGCCAGCAGTGAATTAGGGCAGAGCTACACCTTC. Translated, it gives CASSELGQSYTF. The chain has TRBV6-1 and TRBJ1-2; D is unclear. This CDR3 region has 12 residues. Between the trimmed V and J ends, which lost 2 bases and 9 bases, there was a span of 10 bases. Germline CDR1 MNHNS, CDR2 SASEGT.

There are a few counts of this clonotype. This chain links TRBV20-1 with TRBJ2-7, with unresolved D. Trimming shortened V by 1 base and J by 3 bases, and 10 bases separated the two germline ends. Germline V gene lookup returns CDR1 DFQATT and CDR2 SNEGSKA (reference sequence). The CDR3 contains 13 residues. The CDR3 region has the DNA TGCAGTGCTAGAGGGGATCTTCACTACGAGCAGTACTTC. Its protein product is CSARGDLHYEQYF.